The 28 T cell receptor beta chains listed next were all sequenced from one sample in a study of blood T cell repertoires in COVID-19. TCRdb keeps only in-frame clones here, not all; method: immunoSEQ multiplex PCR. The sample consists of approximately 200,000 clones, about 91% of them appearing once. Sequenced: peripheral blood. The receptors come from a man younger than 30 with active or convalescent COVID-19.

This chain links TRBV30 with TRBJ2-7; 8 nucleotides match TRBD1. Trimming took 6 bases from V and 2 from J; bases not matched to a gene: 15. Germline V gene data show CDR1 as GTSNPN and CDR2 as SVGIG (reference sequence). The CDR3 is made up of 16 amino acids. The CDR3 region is CACIIERTGNTYEQYF. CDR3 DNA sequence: TGTGCCTGCATCATCGAACGGACAGGGAACACCTACGAGCAGTACTTC. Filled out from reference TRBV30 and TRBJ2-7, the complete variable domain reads SQTIHQWPATLVQPVGSPLSLECTVEGTSNPNLYWYRQAAGRGLQLLFYSVGIGQISSEVPQNLSASRPQDRQFILSSKKLLLSDSGFYLCACIIERTGNTYEQYFGPGTRLTVT.

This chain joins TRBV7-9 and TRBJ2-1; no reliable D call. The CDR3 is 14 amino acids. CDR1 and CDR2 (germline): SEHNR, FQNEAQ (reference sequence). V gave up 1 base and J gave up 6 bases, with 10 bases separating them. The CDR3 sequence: CASSLDLVGNEQFF. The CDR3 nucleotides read TGTGCCAGCAGCTTAGACCTAGTGGGCAATGAGCAGTTCTTC.

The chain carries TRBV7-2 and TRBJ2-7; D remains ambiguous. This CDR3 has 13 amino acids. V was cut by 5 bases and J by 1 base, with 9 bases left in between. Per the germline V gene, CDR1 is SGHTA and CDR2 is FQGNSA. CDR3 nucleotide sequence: TGTGCCAGCAGCCGCCCCGGGTCCTACGAGCAGTACTTC. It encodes CASSRPGSYEQYF.

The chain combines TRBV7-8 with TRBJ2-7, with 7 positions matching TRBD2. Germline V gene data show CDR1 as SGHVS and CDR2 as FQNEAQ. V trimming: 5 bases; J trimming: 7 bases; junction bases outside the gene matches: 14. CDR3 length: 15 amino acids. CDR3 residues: CASSPRRGRTGEQYF. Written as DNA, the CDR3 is TGTGCCAGCAGCCCCCGCCGCGGGAGAACTGGGGAGCAGTACTTC. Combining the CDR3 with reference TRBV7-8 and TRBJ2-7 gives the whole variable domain GAGVSQSPRYKVAKRGQDVALRCDPISGHVSLFWYQQALGQGPEFLTYFQNEAQLDKSGLPSDRFFAERPEGSVSTLKIQRTQQEDSAVYLCASSPRRGRTGEQYFGPGTRLTVT.

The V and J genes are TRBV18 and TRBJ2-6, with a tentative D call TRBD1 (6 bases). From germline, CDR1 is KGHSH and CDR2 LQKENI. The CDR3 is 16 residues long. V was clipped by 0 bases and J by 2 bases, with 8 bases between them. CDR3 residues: CASSPPNRAGANVLTF. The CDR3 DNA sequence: TGTGCCAGCTCACCACCGAACAGGGCTGGGGCCAACGTCCTGACTTTC. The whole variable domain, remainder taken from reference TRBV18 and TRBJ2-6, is NAGVMQNPRHLVRRRGQEARLRCSPMKGHSHVYWYRQLPEEGLKFMVYLQKENIIDESGMPKERFSAEFPKEGPSILRIQQVVRGDSAAYFCASSPPNRAGANVLTFGAGSRLTVL.

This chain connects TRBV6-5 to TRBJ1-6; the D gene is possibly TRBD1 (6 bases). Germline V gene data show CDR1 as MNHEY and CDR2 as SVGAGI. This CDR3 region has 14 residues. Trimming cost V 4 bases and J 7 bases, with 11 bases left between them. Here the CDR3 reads CASSSQGGNSPLHF. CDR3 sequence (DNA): TGTGCCAGCAGTTCACAGGGTGGCAATTCACCCCTCCACTTT.

CDR3 nucleotides: TGTGCCAGCAGCAACACCGTCATTAACGGACAGGGGGCGGGTGGCTACACCTTC. It specifies CASSNTVINGQGAGGYTF. J is TRBJ1-2 and V is TRBV7-9; 11 positions match TRBD1. Germline V gene data show CDR1 as SEHNR and CDR2 as FQNEAQ (reference sequence). The CDR3 totals 18 residues. The J segment lost 7 bases and the V segment lost 5 bases, leaving 18 bases of the junction unmatched.

The DNA of the CDR3 is TGTGCCTGGGGGGCGGGGGCGACTGGAAACACCATATATTTT. Protein: CAWGAGATGNTIYF. The V and J genes are TRBV30 and TRBJ1-3; a weak D match, TRBD1 (6 bases). Germline CDR1 reads GTSNPN; CDR2 reads SVGIG (reference sequence). Trimming stripped 5 bases from V and 2 bases from J, with 13 bases between. The CDR3 contains 14 residues. Using reference TRBV30 and TRBJ1-3 for the parts outside the CDR3, the full variable domain is SQTIHQWPATLVQPVGSPLSLECTVEGTSNPNLYWYRQAAGRGLQLLFYSVGIGQISSEVPQNLSASRPQDRQFILSSKKLLLSDSGFYLCAWGAGATGNTIYFGEGSWLTVV.

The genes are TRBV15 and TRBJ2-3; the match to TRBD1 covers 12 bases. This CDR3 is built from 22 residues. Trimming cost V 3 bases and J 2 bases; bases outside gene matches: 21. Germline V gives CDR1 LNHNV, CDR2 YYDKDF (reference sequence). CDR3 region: CATSRDWDFLGQGAPSTDTQYF. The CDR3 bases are TGTGCCACCAGCAGGGACTGGGACTTTTTGGGACAGGGGGCACCTTCCACAGATACGCAGTATTTT.

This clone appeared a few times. This chain's CDR3 is CASSKGGDRAEQYF. The CDR3 nucleotides read TGTGCCAGCAGCAAAGGAGGGGACAGGGCCGAGCAGTACTTC. The chain uses TRBV7-8 and TRBJ2-7; 9 bases match TRBD1. Germline assignment: CDR1 SGHVS and CDR2 FQNEAQ. This CDR3 comprises 14 residues. Germline trimming cut 5 bases from V and 6 bases from J; bases unmatched to any gene: 8.

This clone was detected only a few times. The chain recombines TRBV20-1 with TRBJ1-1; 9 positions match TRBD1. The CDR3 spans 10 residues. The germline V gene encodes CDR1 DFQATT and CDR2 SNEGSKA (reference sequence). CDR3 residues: CEVTGGASFF. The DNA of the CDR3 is TGCGAAGTTACAGGGGGCGCGTCTTTCTTT.

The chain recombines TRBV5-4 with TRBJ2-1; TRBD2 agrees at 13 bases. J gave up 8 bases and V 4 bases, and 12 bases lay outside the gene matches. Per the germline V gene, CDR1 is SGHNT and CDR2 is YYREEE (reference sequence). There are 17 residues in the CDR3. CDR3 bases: TGTGCCAGCAGCCCACACTCACTAGCGGGAGGGAGGGATGAGCAGTTCTTC. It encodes CASSPHSLAGGRDEQFF.

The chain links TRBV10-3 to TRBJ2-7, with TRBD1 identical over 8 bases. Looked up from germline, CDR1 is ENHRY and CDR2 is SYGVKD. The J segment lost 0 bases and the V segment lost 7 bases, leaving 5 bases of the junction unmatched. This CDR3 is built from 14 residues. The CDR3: CAIMPGQDSYEQYF. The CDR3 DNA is TGTGCCATCATGCCGGGACAGGACTCCTACGAGCAGTACTTC.

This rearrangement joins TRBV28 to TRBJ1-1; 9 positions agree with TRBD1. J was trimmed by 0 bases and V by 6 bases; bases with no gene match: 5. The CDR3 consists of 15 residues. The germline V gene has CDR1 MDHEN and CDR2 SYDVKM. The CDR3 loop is CASSDRGYLNTEAFF. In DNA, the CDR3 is TGTGCCAGCAGCGACAGGGGGTACTTGAACACTGAAGCTTTCTTT.

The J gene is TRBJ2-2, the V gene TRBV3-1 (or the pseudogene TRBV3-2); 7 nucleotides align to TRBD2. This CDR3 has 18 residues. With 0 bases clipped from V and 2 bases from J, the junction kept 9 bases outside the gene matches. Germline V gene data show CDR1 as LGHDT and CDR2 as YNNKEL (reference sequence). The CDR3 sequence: CASSQEILGLGNTGELFF. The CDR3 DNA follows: TGTGCCAGCAGCCAAGAGATCCTAGGACTAGGTAACACCGGGGAGCTGTTTTTT.

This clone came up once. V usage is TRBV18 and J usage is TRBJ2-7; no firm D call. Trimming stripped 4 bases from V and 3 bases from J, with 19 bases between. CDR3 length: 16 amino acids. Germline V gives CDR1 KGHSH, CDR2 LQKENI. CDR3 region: CASSLLPGIKDYEQYF. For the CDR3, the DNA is TGTGCCAGCTCACTCCTACCAGGAATCAAGGACTACGAGCAGTACTTC. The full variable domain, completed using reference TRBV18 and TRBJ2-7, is NAGVMQNPRHLVRRRGQEARLRCSPMKGHSHVYWYRQLPEEGLKFMVYLQKENIIDESGMPKERFSAEFPKEGPSILRIQQVVRGDSAAYFCASSLLPGIKDYEQYFGPGTRLTVT.

The DNA for the CDR3 is TGTGCCAGCAGCTTAGCTCGGTTTCGTGGGGGGAGTTCCTACAATGAGCAGTTCTTC. Translating gives CASSLARFRGGSSYNEQFF. This rearrangement joins TRBV7-8 to TRBJ2-1; a possible D gene is TRBD2 (6 bases). Germline lookup yields CDR1 SGHVS and CDR2 FQNEAQ. V shed 0 bases and J shed 1 base, with 19 bases lying between them. The CDR3 is 19 residues long.

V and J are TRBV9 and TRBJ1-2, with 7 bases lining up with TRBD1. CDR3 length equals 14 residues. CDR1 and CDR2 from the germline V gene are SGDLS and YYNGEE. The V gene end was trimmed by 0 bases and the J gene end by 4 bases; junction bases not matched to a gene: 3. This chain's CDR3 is CASSVGQGPYGYTF. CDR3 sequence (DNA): TGTGCCAGCAGCGTAGGACAGGGACCCTATGGCTACACCTTC.

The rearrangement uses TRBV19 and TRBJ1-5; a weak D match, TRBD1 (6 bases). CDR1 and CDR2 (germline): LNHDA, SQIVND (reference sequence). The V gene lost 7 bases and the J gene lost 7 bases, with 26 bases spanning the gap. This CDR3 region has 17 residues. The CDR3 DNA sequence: TGTGCCAGTATCGGGAAGGGTCGGGGGGCTAGAAGACAGCCCCAGCATTTT. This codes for CASIGKGRGARRQPQHF.

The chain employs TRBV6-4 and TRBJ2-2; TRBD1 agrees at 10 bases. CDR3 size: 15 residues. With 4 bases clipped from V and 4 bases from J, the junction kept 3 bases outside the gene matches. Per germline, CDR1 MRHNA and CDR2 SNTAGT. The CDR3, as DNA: TGTGCCAGCAGTGCGACAGGGGGCGGCACCGGGGAGCTGTTTTTT. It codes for CASSATGGGTGELFF.

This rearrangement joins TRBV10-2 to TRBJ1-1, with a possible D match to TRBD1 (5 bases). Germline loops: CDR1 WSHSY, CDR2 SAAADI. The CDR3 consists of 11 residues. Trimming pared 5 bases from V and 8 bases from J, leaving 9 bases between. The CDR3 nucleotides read TGCGCCAGCAGTACAGGCCTCGAAGCTTTCTTT. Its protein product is CASSTGLEAFF.

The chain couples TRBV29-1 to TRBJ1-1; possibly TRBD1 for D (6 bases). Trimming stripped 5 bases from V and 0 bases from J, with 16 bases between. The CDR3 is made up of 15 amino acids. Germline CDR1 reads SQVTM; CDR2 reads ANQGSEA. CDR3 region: CSVKAGVGMNTEAFF. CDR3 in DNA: TGCAGCGTTAAAGCAGGGGTAGGGATGAACACTGAAGCTTTCTTT.

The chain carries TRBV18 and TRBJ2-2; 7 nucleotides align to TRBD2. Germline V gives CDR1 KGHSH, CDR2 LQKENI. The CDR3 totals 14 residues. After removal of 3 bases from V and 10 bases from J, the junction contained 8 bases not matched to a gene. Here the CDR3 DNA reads TGTGCCAGCTCACCTATGAACGGGGGGAAGGAGCTGTTTTTT. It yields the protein CASSPMNGGKELFF.

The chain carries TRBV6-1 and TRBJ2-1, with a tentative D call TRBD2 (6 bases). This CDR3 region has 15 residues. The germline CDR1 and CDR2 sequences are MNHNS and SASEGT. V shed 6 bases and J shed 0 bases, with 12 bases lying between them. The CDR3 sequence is CASSFSGPSYNEQFF. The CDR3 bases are TGTGCCAGCAGCTTTAGCGGTCCCTCCTACAATGAGCAGTTCTTC.

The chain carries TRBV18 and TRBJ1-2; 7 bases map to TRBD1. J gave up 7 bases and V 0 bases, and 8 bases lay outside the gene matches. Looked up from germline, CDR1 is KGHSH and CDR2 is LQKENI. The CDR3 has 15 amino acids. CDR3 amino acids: CASSPPNRGGFGYTF. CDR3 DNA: TGTGCCAGCTCACCACCGAACAGGGGTGGTTTTGGCTACACCTTC.

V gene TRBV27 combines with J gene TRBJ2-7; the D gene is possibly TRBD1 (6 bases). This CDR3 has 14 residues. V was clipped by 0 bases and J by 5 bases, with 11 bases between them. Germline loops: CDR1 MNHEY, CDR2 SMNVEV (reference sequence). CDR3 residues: CASSLSYRENEQYF. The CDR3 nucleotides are TGTGCCAGCAGTTTATCGTACAGGGAGAACGAGCAGTACTTC.

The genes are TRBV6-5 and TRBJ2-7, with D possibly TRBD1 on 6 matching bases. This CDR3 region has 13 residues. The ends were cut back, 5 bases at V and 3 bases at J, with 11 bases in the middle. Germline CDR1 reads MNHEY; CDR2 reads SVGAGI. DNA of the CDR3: TGTGCCAGCAGTCCCGACAGGTTCTACGAGCAGTACTTC. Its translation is CASSPDRFYEQYF.

Here the CDR3 DNA reads TGCGCCAGCAGCTTGGCTCCACAGGGAGTGGAGACCCAGTACTTC. This sequence encodes CASSLAPQGVETQYF. The chain has TRBV5-1 and TRBJ2-5; weak D call: TRBD1 (6 bases). V lost 0 bases and J lost 5, with 14 bases in between. The germline CDR1 and CDR2 sequences are SGHRS and YFSETQ. The CDR3 is 15 amino acids. The full variable domain, with the rest looked up from reference TRBV5-1 and TRBJ2-5, is KAGVTQTPRYLIKTRGQQVTLSCSPISGHRSVSWYQQTPGQGLQFLFEYFSETQRNKGNFPGRFSGRQFSNSRSEMNVSTLELGDSALYLCASSLAPQGVETQYFGPGTRLLVL.